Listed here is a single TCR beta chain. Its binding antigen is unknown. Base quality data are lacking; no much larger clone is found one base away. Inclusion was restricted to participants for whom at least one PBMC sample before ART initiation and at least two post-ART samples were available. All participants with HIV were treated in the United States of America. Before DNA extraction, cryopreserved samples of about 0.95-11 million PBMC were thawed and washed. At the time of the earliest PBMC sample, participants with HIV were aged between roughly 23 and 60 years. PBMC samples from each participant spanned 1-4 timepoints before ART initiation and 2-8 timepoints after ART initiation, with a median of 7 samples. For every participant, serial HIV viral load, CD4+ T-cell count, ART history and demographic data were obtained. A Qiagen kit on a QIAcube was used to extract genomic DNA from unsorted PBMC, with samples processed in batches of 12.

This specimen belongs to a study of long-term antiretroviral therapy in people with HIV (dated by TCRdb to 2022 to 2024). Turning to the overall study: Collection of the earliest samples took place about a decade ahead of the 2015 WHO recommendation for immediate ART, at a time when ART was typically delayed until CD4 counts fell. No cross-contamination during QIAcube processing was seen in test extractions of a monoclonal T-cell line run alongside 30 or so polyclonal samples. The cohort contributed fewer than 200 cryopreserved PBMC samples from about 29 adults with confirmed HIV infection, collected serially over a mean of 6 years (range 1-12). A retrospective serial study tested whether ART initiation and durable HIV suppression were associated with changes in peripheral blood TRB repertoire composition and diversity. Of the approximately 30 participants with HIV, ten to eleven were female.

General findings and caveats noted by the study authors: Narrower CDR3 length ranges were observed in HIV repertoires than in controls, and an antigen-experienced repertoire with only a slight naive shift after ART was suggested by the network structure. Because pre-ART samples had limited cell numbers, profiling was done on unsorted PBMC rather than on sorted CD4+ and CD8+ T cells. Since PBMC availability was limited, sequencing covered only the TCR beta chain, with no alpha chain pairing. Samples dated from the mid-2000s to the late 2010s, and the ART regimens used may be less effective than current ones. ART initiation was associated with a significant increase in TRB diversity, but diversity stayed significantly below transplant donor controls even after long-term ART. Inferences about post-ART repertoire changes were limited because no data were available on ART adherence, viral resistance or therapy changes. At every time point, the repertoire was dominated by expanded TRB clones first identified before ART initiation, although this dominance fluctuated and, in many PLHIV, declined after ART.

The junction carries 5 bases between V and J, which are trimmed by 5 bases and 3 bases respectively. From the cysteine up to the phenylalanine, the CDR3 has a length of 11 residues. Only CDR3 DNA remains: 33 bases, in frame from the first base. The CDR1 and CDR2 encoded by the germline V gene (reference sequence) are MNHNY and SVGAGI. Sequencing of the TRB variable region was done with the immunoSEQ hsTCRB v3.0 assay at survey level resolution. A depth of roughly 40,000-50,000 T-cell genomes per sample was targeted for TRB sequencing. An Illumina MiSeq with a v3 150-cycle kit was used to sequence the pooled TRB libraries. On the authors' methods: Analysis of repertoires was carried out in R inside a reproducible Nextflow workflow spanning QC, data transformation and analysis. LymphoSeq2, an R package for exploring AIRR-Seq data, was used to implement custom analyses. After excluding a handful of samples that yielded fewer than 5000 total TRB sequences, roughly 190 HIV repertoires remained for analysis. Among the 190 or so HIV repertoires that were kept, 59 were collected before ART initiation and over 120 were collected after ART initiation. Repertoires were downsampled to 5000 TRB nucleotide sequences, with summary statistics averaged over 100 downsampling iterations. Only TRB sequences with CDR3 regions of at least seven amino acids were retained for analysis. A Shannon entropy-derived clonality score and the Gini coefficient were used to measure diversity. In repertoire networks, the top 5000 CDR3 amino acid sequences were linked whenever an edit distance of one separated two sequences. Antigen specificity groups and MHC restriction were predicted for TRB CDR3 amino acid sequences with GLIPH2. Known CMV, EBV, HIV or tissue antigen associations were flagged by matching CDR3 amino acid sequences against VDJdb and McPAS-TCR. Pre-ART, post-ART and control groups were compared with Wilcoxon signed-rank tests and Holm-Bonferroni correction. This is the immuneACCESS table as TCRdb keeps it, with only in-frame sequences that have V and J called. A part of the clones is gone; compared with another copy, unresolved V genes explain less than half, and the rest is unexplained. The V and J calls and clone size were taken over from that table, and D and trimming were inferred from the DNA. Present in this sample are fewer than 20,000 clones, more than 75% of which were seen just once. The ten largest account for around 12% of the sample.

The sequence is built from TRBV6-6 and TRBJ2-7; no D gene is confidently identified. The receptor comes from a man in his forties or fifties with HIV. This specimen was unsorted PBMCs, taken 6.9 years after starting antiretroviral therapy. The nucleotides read TGTGCCAGCAGTCCGAACTACGAGCAGTACTTC. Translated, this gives CASSPNYEQYF.